Presented here are 13 T cell receptor beta chains from one specimen sequenced in a study of OX40 agonist ivuxolimab in advanced cancers. Assay used: immunoSEQ multiplex PCR; TCRdb lists only in-frame clones, some missing. Here the sample spans fewer than 30,000 clones, around 83% being singletons. The specimen comprised CD4+ or CD8+ T cells sorted from blood, sampled in a trial of the OX40 agonist ivuxolimab. These receptors were obtained from an adult with an advanced solid tumor such as melanoma, head and neck, liver or kidney cancer.

The chain couples TRBV19 to TRBJ2-3; a possible D gene is TRBD1 (7 bases). The germline gives CDR1 LNHDA, CDR2 SQIVND (reference sequence). This CDR3 contains 15 residues. The V gene lost 5 bases and the J gene lost 2 bases, with 14 bases spanning the gap. CDR3 nucleotide sequence: TGTGCCAGTAGTCGCGCCAGGGGGGCCACAGATACGCAGTATTTT. It codes for CASSRARGATDTQYF.

This chain uses TRBV7-9 with TRBJ2-5, with TRBD2 identical over 10 bases. CDR3 length: 17 residues. V gave up 0 bases and J gave up 1 base; unmatched junction bases: 5. Looked up from germline, CDR1 is SEHNR and CDR2 is FQNEAQ (reference sequence). The CDR3 region is CASSLAFASGGQETQYF. The CDR3, as DNA: TGTGCCAGCAGCTTAGCGTTTGCTAGCGGGGGCCAAGAGACCCAGTACTTC.

The chain uses TRBV6-1 and TRBJ2-7; D is unclear. This CDR3 comprises 15 residues. The germline CDR1 and CDR2 sequences are MNHNS and SASEGT. The V gene lost 7 bases and the J gene lost 1 base, with 17 bases spanning the gap. In DNA form, the CDR3 reads TGTGCCAGCACCCAAGCGTGGTTTTCGTCCTACGAGCAGTACTTC. This codes for CASTQAWFSSYEQYF.

CDR3 sequence reads: CASSRGTGGGETQYF. CDR3 in DNA: TGTGCCAGCAGTAGGGGGACAGGGGGCGGTGAGACCCAGTACTTC. The V call is TRBV6-5, the J call TRBJ2-5, with 12 bases matching TRBD1. Germline loops: CDR1 MNHEY, CDR2 SVGAGI. The length of the CDR3 is 15 residues. With 5 bases clipped from V and 5 bases from J, the junction kept 6 bases outside the gene matches.

The chain joins TRBV29-1 to TRBJ2-3; possible D gene TRBD1, 6 bases. CDR1 SQVTM and CDR2 ANQGSEA come from the germline V gene. There are 14 residues in the CDR3. The ends were cut back, 0 bases at V and 4 bases at J, with 11 bases in the middle. CDR3 nucleotide sequence: TGCAGCGTTGAAGAGGGGGCGGACCCAGATACGCAGTATTTT. This translates into CSVEEGADPDTQYF.

The gene calls are TRBV28 and TRBJ1-5; 9 bases are a match to TRBD1. Germline trimming cut 4 bases from V and 4 bases from J; bases unmatched to any gene: 8. Germline CDR1 MDHEN, CDR2 SYDVKM. CDR3 length: 16 amino acids. The CDR3: CASSWDRDWGNQPQHF. The CDR3 DNA reads TGTGCCAGCAGTTGGGACAGGGATTGGGGTAATCAGCCCCAGCATTTT.

By sample fraction, this clone is medium-sized. CDR3 sequence reads: CASSPGLAGGNNEQFF. DNA of the CDR3: TGCGCCAGCAGCCCAGGACTAGCGGGAGGTAACAATGAGCAGTTCTTC. The chain employs TRBV4-1 and TRBJ2-1, with 14 bases fitting TRBD2. The germline CDR1 and CDR2 sequences are MGHRA and YSYEKL. The CDR3 has 16 amino acids. J lost 5 bases, V lost 4 bases, and 4 bases had no gene match.

This chain joins TRBV9 and TRBJ2-7; D unclear. The germline gives CDR1 SGDLS, CDR2 YYNGEE. Trimming removed 0 bases from V and 2 bases from J, with 6 bases in between. The length of the CDR3 is 13 residues. The CDR3 bases are TGTGCCAGCAGCGTAGGGGAACCCTACGAGCAGTACTTC. This translates into CASSVGEPYEQYF. Variable domain in full (rest from reference TRBV9 and TRBJ2-7): DSGVTQTPKHLITATGQRVTLRCSPRSGDLSVYWYQQSLDQGLQFLIQYYNGEERAKGNILERFSAQQFPDLHSELNLSSLELGDSALYFCASSVGEPYEQYFGPGTRLTVT.

This rearrangement joins TRBV27 to TRBJ2-7; 7 bases match TRBD2. V shed 3 bases and J 4 bases; nucleotides not matched to a gene: 3. There are 13 residues in the CDR3. Looked up from germline, CDR1 is MNHEY and CDR2 is SMNVEV (reference sequence). CDR3 protein: CASSFGGSYEQYF. For the CDR3, the DNA is TGTGCCAGCAGTTTCGGCGGGAGTTACGAGCAGTACTTC.

This chain uses TRBV7-6 with TRBJ2-3; 7 bases are a match to TRBD2. Losses at the gene ends were 5 bases for V and 2 bases for J; bases not matched to a gene: 7. The germline CDR1 and CDR2 sequences are SGHVS and FNYEAQ. This CDR3 has 15 amino acids. The CDR3 region is CASSRAGDPTDTQYF. Here the CDR3 DNA reads TGTGCCAGCAGCCGGGCGGGGGACCCCACAGATACGCAGTATTTT.

The chain couples TRBV11-2 to TRBJ2-7; no firm D call. CDR3 size: 11 residues. Trimming left V 4 bases short and J 3 bases short, with 4 bases between. Looked up from germline, CDR1 is SGHAT and CDR2 is FQNNGV. CDR3 amino acids: CASSSDYEQYF. The CDR3 DNA is TGTGCCAGCAGCTCCGACTACGAGCAGTACTTC.

The chain uses TRBV6-1 and TRBJ1-5; no clear D. V lost 8 bases and J lost 0, with 11 bases in between. The CDR3 extends over 14 amino acids. Germline CDR1 MNHNS, CDR2 SASEGT. CDR3 residues: CASGREGSNQPQHF. CDR3 DNA sequence: TGTGCCAGCGGTCGAGAGGGTAGCAATCAGCCCCAGCATTTT.

V usage is TRBV19 and J usage is TRBJ1-1, with TRBD1 matching 9 bases. Germline CDR1 reads LNHDA; CDR2 reads SQIVND (reference sequence). The CDR3 sequence is 18 residues long. J was trimmed by 3 bases and V by 0 bases; bases with no gene match: 11. CDR3 amino acids: CASSIEIVTGGRDTEAFF. The CDR3 nucleotides read TGTGCCAGTAGTATAGAAATCGTAACAGGGGGCCGTGACACTGAAGCTTTCTTT.